The 5 T cell receptor beta chains reported below all come from one sample, sequenced in a study of OX40 agonist ivuxolimab in advanced cancers. The table came from immunoSEQ multiplex PCR; TCRdb's copy has only in-frame clones and leaves some out. The repertoire consists of about 95,000 clones, with approximately 85% occurring once and the leading ten covering about 3.8%. Sequenced here: CD4+ or CD8+ T cells sorted from blood, sampled in a trial of the OX40 agonist ivuxolimab. All receptors derive from an adult with an advanced solid tumor such as melanoma, head and neck, liver or kidney cancer.

This clone was counted once. Written as DNA, the CDR3 is TGTGCCTGGAGTGTCCCAGGCGTCCCAGCGGGGAGCTACAATGAGCAGTTCTTC. It yields the protein CAWSVPGVPAGSYNEQFF. This rearrangement joins TRBV30 to TRBJ2-1; 7 nucleotides align to TRBD2. Germline lookup yields CDR1 GTSNPN and CDR2 SVGIG (reference sequence). The CDR3 consists of 18 residues. V lost 0 bases to trimming and J lost 3 bases; unmatched junction nucleotides: 14.

This chain connects TRBV28 to TRBJ2-3; 8 nucleotides agree with TRBD1. This CDR3 is 14 amino acids long. Trimming removed 11 bases from V and 1 base from J; junction bases left unmatched: 8. Per the germline V gene, CDR1 is MDHEN and CDR2 is SYDVKM. The CDR3: CAGSRTGRTDTQYF. The DNA for the CDR3 is TGTGCCGGCTCACGGACAGGGCGCACAGATACGCAGTATTTT.

This chain connects TRBV7-9 to TRBJ2-5; possibly TRBD1 for D (6 bases). This CDR3 spans 14 amino acids. In germline, CDR1 is SEHNR, CDR2 FQNEAQ (reference sequence). Trimming removed 5 bases at V and 2 bases at J, with 12 bases between. The CDR3, as DNA: TGTGCCAGCAGCCCCCAGGGGTTACAAGAGACCCAGTACTTC. This codes for CASSPQGLQETQYF.

This CDR3 reads CASSLGLERETQYF. The CDR3 coding sequence is TGTGCCAGCAGCCTCGGTCTAGAGAGGGAGACCCAGTACTTC. The rearrangement uses TRBV5-4 and TRBJ2-5; no reliable D call. Germline CDR1 SGHNT, CDR2 YYREEE (reference sequence). V was shortened by 4 bases and J by 5 bases, with 15 bases between the two germline ends. This CDR3 is built from 14 residues.

The rearrangement uses TRBV7-8 and TRBJ2-4, with 7 bases aligning to TRBD1. J lost 2 bases, V lost 3 bases, and 4 bases had no gene match. CDR1 and CDR2 (germline): SGHVS, FQNEAQ. This CDR3 has 15 amino acids. The CDR3 sequence is CASSFPGGTKNIQYF. CDR3 sequence (DNA): TGTGCCAGCAGCTTCCCAGGGGGAACCAAAAACATTCAGTACTTC.